The entry below describes one T cell receptor beta chain. Germline-derived CDR1 and CDR2 are SGHTA and FQGTGA. This CDR3 has 14 amino acids. With 2 bases removed from V and 6 bases from J, the gap between germline ends came to 12 bases. Original processing methods: Amplification from reference gene primers served as the basis for estimated nucleated cell counts. Profiling relied on immunoSEQ multiplex PCR, and the TCRdb table lists in-frame clones only, not all of them. V and J calls and clone size are those listed in that table; D and trimming were worked out from the DNA. This sample has 200,000 to 250,000 clones, with 70% to 90% found just once. The data originate from a study of blood T cell repertoires in COVID-19. Turning to the study itself: Material from acute and convalescent COVID-19 was sourced from the United States, Italy and Spain. T cells, B-cell-depleted T cells, or PBMCs provided the cDNA or gDNA that served as material.

V and J are TRBV7-3 and TRBJ2-3, with a weak D call TRBD1 (5 bases). The clonotype was recovered from a man younger than 30 with active or convalescent COVID-19. The sample taken for sequencing was peripheral blood. The CDR3 is CASSLDRAADTQYF. The CDR3 DNA is TGTGCCAGCAGCTTAGACAGAGCTGCGGATACGCAGTATTTT.